A selection of T cell receptor beta chains follows, all from one sample in a study of T-cell reconstitution after alpha-beta-depleted transplantation in children. TCRdb re-derived calls from the PCR reads in MiXCR, one entry per CDR3 protein. Of 900,000 or so distinct CDR3 sequences in the sample, 15% to 20% were seen once. The sample in question was PBMCs, mostly from graft donor cells, obtained 360 days after TCRalphabeta/CD19-depleted stem cell transplant. These receptors all come from a male patient between 10 and 17 years old who had a stem cell transplant for acute lymphoblastic leukemia, so the T cells may come from the graft donor. Each CDR3 is given with its conserved first and last residue. The order of the fields is J gene, V gene, CDR3 protein.

j_gene: TRBJ2-7
v_gene: TRBV20-1
CDR3aa: CSGFRHESYEQYF

j_gene: TRBJ2-2
v_gene: TRBV4-1
CDR3aa: CASSQGLAGNTGELFF

j_gene: TRBJ2-5
v_gene: TRBV12-3/TRBV12-4
CDR3aa: CASSPRTSGREETQYF

j_gene: TRBJ2-1
v_gene: TRBV12-3/TRBV12-4
CDR3aa: CASSLSSGRANEQFF

j_gene: TRBJ1-3
v_gene: TRBV6-5
CDR3aa: CASSYPTGYSSGNTIYF

j_gene: TRBJ2-1
v_gene: TRBV20-1
CDR3aa: CSAGGLHHYNEQFF

j_gene: TRBJ1-5
v_gene: TRBV5-1
CDR3aa: CASSLESTDSNQPQHF

j_gene: TRBJ1-1
v_gene: TRBV29-1
CDR3aa: CSVVKGTGAEAFF

j_gene: TRBJ2-3
v_gene: TRBV12-3/TRBV12-4
CDR3aa: CASSLAQGVGEDTQYF

j_gene: TRBJ2-3
v_gene: TRBV25-1
CDR3aa: CASSGDPTADTQYF

j_gene: TRBJ2-1
v_gene: TRBV10-2
CDR3aa: CASNPGAGGRWEQFF

j_gene: TRBJ2-7
v_gene: TRBV27
CDR3aa: CASSSQISSYEQYF

j_gene: TRBJ2-1
v_gene: TRBV7-2
CDR3aa: CASSFSPRTSAYNEQFF

j_gene: TRBJ1-5
v_gene: TRBV19
CDR3aa: CASSIGARNDNQPQHF

j_gene: TRBJ1-1
v_gene: TRBV4-1
CDR3aa: CASSLRGRTTEAFF